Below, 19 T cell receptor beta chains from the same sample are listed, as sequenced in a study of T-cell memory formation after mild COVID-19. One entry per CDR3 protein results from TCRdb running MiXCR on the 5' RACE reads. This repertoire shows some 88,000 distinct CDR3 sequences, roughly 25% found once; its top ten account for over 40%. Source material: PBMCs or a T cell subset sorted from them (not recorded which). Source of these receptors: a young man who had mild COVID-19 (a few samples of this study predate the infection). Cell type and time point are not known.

The CDR3 DNA reads TGTGCCAGCAGCGTAACGGGACAGGGTAACTATGGCTACACCTTC. Translated, it gives CASSVTGQGNYGYTF. This rearrangement joins TRBV9 to TRBJ1-2, with 9 positions matching TRBD1. The CDR3 is 15 amino acids. With 1 base clipped from V and 1 base from J, the junction kept 2 bases outside the gene matches. CDR1 is SGDLS and CDR2 is YYNGEE in the germline V gene.

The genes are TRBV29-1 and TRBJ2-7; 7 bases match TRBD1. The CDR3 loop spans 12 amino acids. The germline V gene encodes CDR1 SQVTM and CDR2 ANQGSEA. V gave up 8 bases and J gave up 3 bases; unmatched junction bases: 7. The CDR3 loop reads CSYRDRGYEQYF. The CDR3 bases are TGCAGCTACCGGGACAGAGGCTACGAGCAGTACTTC.

The CDR3 coding sequence is TGCGCCAGCAGCTTACGCAGGGGGCTGAACACTGAAGCTTTCTTT. Its protein is CASSLRRGLNTEAFF. The chain uses TRBV5-1 and TRBJ1-1, with 8 bases identical to TRBD1. The germline V gene encodes CDR1 SGHRS and CDR2 YFSETQ. There are 15 residues in the CDR3. The V segment lost 2 bases and the J segment 0 bases; nucleotides outside the gene matches: 3.

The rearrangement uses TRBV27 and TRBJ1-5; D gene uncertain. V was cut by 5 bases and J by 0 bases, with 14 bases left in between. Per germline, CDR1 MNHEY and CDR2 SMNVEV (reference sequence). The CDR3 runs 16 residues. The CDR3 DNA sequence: TGTGCCAGCAGTCCCTACCCAGGTCATAGCAATCAGCCCCAGCATTTT. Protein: CASSPYPGHSNQPQHF.

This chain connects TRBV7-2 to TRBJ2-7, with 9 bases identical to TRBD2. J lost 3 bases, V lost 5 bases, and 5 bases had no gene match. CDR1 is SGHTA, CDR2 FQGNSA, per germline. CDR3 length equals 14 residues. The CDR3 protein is CASSVSGGLYEQYF. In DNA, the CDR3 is TGTGCCAGCAGCGTTAGCGGGGGCCTCTACGAGCAGTACTTC.

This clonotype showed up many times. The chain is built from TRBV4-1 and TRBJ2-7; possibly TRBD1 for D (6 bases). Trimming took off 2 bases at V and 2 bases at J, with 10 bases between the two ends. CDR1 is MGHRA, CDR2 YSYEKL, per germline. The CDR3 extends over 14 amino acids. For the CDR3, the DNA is TGCGCCAGCAGCCAAAAGGCAGGGGCCTACGAGCAGTACGTC. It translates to CASSQKAGAYEQYV.

The CDR3 reads CASSEPPGTGSEAFF. CDR3 in DNA: TGTGCCAGCAGCGAACCCCCCGGGACAGGGTCGGAAGCTTTCTTT. This chain links TRBV9 with TRBJ1-1; 9 bases fit TRBD1. The CDR3 is 15 amino acids. Germline CDR1 and CDR2: SGDLS and YYNGEE. With V trimmed by 3 bases and J by 8 bases, 11 bases remained unmatched. The whole variable domain, remainder taken from reference TRBV9 and TRBJ1-1, is DSGVTQTPKHLITATGQRVTLRCSPRSGDLSVYWYQQSLDQGLQFLIQYYNGEERAKGNILERFSAQQFPDLHSELNLSSLELGDSALYFCASSEPPGTGSEAFFGQGTRLTVV.

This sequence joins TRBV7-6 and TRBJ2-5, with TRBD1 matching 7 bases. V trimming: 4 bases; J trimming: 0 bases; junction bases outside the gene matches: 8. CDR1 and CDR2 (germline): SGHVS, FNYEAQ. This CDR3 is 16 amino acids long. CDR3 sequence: CASSSPAGTDQETQYF. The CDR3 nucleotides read TGTGCCAGCAGCTCCCCCGCCGGGACAGACCAAGAGACCCAGTACTTC.

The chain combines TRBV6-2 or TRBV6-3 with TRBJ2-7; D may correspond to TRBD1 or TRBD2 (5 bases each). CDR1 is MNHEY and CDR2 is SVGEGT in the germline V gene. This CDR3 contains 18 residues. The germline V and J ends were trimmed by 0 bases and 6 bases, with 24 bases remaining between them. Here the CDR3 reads CASSYSLDLPGPPSEQYV. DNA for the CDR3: TGTGCCAGCAGTTACTCATTGGATTTACCGGGACCTCCCAGCGAGCAGTACGTC.

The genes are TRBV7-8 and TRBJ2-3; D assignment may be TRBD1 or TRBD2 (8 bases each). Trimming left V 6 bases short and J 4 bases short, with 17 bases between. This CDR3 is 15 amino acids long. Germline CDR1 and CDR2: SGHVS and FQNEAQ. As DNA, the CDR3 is TGTGCCAGCAGAATCAGGGGGCGGGGGGCAGATACGCAGTATTTT. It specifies CASRIRGRGADTQYF.

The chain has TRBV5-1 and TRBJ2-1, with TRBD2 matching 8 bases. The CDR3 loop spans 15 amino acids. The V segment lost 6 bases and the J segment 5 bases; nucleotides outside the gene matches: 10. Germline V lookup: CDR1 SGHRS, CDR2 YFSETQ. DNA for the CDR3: TGCGCCAGCACCCTGGGCGGGGGGCTTAACAATGAGCAGTTCTTC. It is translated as CASTLGGGLNNEQFF.

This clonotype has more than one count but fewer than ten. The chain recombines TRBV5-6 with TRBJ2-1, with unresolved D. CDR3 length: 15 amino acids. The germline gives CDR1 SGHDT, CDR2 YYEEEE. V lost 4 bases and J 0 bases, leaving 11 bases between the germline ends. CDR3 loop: CASSPRSSSYNEQFF. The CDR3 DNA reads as TGTGCCAGCAGCCCACGAAGTAGCTCCTACAATGAGCAGTTCTTC.

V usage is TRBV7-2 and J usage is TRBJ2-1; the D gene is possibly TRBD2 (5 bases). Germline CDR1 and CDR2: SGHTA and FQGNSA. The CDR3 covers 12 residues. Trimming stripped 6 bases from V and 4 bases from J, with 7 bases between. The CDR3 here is CASSWEYNEQFF. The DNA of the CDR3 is TGTGCCAGCAGTTGGGAGTACAATGAGCAGTTCTTC.

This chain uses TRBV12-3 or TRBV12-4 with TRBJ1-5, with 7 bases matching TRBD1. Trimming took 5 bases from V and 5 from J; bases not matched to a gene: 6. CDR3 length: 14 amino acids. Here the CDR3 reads CASSPGTEYQPQHF. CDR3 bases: TGTGCCAGCAGTCCCGGGACAGAGTATCAGCCCCAGCATTTT.

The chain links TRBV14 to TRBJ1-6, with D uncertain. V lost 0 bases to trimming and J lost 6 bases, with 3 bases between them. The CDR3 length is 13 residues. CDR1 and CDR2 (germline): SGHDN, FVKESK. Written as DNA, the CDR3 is TGTGCCAGCAGCCAAGAGTTTAATTCACCCCTCCACTTT. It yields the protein CASSQEFNSPLHF.

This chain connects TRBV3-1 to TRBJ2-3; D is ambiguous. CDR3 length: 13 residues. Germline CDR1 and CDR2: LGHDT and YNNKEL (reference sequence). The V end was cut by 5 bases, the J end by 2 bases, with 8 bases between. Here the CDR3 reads CASSTDDTDTQYF. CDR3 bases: TGTGCCAGCAGCACGGACGACACAGATACGCAGTATTTT.

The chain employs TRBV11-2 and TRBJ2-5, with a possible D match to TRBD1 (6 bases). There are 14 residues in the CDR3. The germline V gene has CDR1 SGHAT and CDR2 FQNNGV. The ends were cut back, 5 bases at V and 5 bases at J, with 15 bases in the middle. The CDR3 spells CASSRGQFIETQYF. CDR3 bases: TGTGCCAGCAGCCGCGGACAGTTCATTGAGACCCAGTACTTC.

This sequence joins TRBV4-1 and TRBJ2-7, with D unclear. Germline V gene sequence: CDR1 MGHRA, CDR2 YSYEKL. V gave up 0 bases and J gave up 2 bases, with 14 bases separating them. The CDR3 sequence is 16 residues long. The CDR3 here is CASSQDPLKATYEQYF. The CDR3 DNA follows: TGCGCCAGCAGCCAAGATCCTCTGAAGGCAACCTACGAGCAGTACTTC.

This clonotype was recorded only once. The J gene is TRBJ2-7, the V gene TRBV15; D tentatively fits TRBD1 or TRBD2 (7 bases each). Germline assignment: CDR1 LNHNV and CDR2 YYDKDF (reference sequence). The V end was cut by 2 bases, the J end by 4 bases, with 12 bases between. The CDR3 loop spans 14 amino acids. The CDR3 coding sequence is TGTGCCACCAGCAGAAGCGGGACAGCATACGAGCAGTACGTC. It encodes CATSRSGTAYEQYV.